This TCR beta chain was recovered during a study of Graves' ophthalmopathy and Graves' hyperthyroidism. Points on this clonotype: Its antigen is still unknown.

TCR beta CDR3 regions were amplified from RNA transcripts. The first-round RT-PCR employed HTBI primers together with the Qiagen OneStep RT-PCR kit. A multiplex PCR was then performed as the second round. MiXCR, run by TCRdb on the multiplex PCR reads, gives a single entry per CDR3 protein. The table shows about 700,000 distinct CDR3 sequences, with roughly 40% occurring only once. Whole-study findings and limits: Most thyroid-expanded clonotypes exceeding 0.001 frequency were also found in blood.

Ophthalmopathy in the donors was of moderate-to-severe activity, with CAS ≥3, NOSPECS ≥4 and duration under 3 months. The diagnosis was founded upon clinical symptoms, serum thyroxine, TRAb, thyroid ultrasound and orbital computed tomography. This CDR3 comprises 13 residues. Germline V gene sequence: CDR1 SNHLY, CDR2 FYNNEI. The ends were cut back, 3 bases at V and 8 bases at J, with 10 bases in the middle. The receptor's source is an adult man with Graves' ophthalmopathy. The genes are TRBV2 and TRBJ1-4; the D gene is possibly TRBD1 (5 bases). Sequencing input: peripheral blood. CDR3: CASSDAREEKLFF. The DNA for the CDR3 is TGTGCCAGCAGTGACGCCAGGGAGGAAAAACTGTTTTTT. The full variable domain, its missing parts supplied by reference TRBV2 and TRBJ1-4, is EPEVTQTPSHQVTQMGQEVILRCVPISNHLYFYWYRQILGQKVEFLVSFYNNEISEKSEIFDDQFSVERPDGSNFTLKIRSTKLEDSAMYFCASSDAREEKLFFGSGTQLSVL.